This paragraph covers one T cell receptor beta chain sequence. The antigen remains unidentified. The data were produced by immunoSEQ multiplex PCR, yet TCRdb's version contains in-frame clones alone and is incomplete. The sample records around 7,000 clones, almost 80% being singletons. These data come from a study of high-grade serous ovarian cancer treatment subgroups. Overall study results and limits: These tumor repertoires lack spatial information from bulk sequencing. CDR1 and CDR2 were left unanalyzed; analyses focused on CDR3. Repertoire similarity ranged roughly 0.1 to 0.79 between tumors of one patient.

The tumor samples were collected prior to definitive surgery or chemotherapy. Germline loops: CDR1 SGHTA, CDR2 FQGNSA. The CDR3 spans 15 residues. V shed 4 bases and J shed 6 bases, with 16 bases lying between them. The J gene is TRBJ1-5, the V gene TRBV7-2; weak D call: TRBD1 (6 bases). The clonotype was recovered from a human donor with high-grade serous ovarian cancer. Sequencing was done on a sample of tumor tissue. CDR3 nucleotides: TGTGCCAGCAGCTCCCTCACAGGGAACTCTCAGCCCCAGCATTTT. This gives the protein CASSSLTGNSQPQHF. Full variable domain (outside the CDR3, taken from reference TRBV7-2 and TRBJ1-5): GAGVSQSPSNKVTEKGKDVELRCDPISGHTALYWYRQSLGQGLEFLIYFQGNSAPDKSGLPSDRFSAERTGGSVSTLTIQRTQQEDSAVYLCASSSLTGNSQPQHFGDGTRLSIL.